The 4 T cell receptor beta chains below all came from one sample that was sequenced in a study of T cell repertoires in cytomegalovirus infection. TCRdb used MiXCR to reprocess the reads, holding one entry per CDR3 protein. The top ten clones hold under 7.5% of a sample with around 210,000 distinct CDR3 sequences, under 8.5% of them seen once. The material sequenced was PBMCs. The receptors were sampled from a human donor in good health (CMV status not recorded). Some clones in this sample may be carry-over from other donors' samples.

At least ten counts were recorded for this clonotype. The V and J genes are TRBV6-2 or TRBV6-3 and TRBJ2-1; 9 nucleotides align to TRBD1. CDR1 MNHEY and CDR2 SVGEGT come from the germline V gene. V trimming: 0 bases; J trimming: 5 bases; junction bases outside the gene matches: 8. CDR3 length equals 17 residues. The CDR3 region has the DNA TGTGCCAGCAGTTACTCCGGCCGGGACAGGGTCGACAATGAGCAGTTCTTC. Its protein is CASSYSGRDRVDNEQFF.

This clonotype appeared many times. The CDR3 here is CASSQEIRTRSGELFF. The CDR3 DNA reads TGCGCCAGCAGCCAAGAAATTAGAACCAGGTCTGGGGAGCTGTTTTTT. The chain uses TRBV4-1 and TRBJ2-2; D not resolved. CDR3 length equals 16 residues. Germline V gives CDR1 MGHRA, CDR2 YSYEKL. The V and J ends lost 0 bases and 8 bases respectively, with 16 bases between them.

This clonotype occurred many times. The chain has TRBV7-9 and TRBJ2-6, with TRBD2 as a possible D gene (6 bases). Per germline, CDR1 SEHNR and CDR2 FQNEAQ (reference sequence). Trimming pared 8 bases from V and 2 bases from J, leaving 16 bases between. This CDR3 region has 16 residues. The CDR3 sequence is CASGLIAGTGANVLTF. DNA of the CDR3: TGTGCCAGCGGACTTATCGCGGGAACTGGGGCCAACGTCCTGACTTTC.

At least ten counts were recorded for this clonotype. V and J are TRBV27 and TRBJ2-7; 7 bases fit TRBD1. V was clipped by 4 bases and J by 2 bases; unmatched bases: 17. Per the germline V gene, CDR1 is MNHEY and CDR2 is SMNVEV (reference sequence). The CDR3 runs to 18 residues. CDR3 nucleotides: TGTGCCAGCAGTTCCCCCCCGAGCGAGACAGGGTGGACCTACGAGCAGTACTTC. Translated, it gives CASSSPPSETGWTYEQYF.